This T cell receptor beta chain was recovered during a study of OX40 agonist ivuxolimab in advanced cancers. With 3 bases clipped from V and 3 bases from J, the junction kept 4 bases outside the gene matches. The CDR3 runs to 15 residues. Germline assignment: CDR1 SGHNT and CDR2 YYREEE (reference sequence). General study results and limits: Low clonal expansion, among the lowest seen, marked partial responders at 0.1-3.0 mg/kg.

Comment on this clone: As yet, its antigen is unknown.

Repertoires were generated with immunoSEQ multiplex PCR, while TCRdb's copy carries only in-frame clones and drops some. The profile shows under 85,000 clones, 80% to 90% of them singletons. The specimen comprised CD4+ or CD8+ T cells sorted from blood, sampled in a trial of the OX40 agonist ivuxolimab. The TCR sequence derives from an adult with an advanced solid tumor such as melanoma, head and neck, liver or kidney cancer. This chain links TRBV5-4 with TRBJ2-2, with 8 nucleotides matching TRBD1. The DNA for the CDR3 is TGTGCCAGCAGCTCGGGGACAGGTCACACCGGGGAGCTGTTTTTT. This translates into CASSSGTGHTGELFF. The variable domain in full, with the rest retrieved from reference TRBV5-4 and TRBJ2-2, is ETGVTQSPTHLIKTRGQQVTLRCSSQSGHNTVSWYQQALGQGPQFIFQYYREEENGRGNFPPRFSGLQFPNYSSELNVNALELDDSALYLCASSSGTGHTGELFFGEGSRLTVL.